These 8 T cell receptor beta chains originate from one sample sequenced in a study of blood T cell repertoires in COVID-19. Measured with immunoSEQ multiplex PCR; TCRdb has only the in-frame clones, and not every one. The table includes hundreds of thousands of clones, about 90% detected once. What was sequenced was PBMCs or T cells enriched from blood (not recorded which). These receptors came from a woman younger than 45 who had recovered from COVID-19.

The V and J genes are TRBV7-9 and TRBJ2-1, with TRBD1 matching 7 bases. CDR1 and CDR2 (germline): SEHNR, FQNEAQ (reference sequence). This CDR3 has 15 residues. J was trimmed by 4 bases and V by 5 bases; bases with no gene match: 8. CDR3 nucleotide sequence: TGTGCCAGCAGCCGAACGGGACAGACATACAATGAGCAGTTCTTC. Encoded protein: CASSRTGQTYNEQFF.

The CDR3 region is CASSLGQGIPTNEKLFF. CDR3 in DNA: TGTGCCAGCAGCTTAGGACAGGGGATACCAACTAATGAAAAACTGTTTTTT. The J gene is TRBJ1-4, the V gene TRBV7-6; TRBD1 matches at 8 bases. CDR3 length: 17 amino acids. Germline assignment: CDR1 SGHVS and CDR2 FNYEAQ. V shed 1 base, J shed 0 bases, and the junction held 4 bases outside the gene matches.

This clone was recorded only once. The V and J genes are TRBV4-1 and TRBJ2-5, with a tentative D call TRBD2 (7 bases). The V end was cut by 1 base, the J end by 4 bases, with 16 bases between. This CDR3 contains 16 residues. CDR1 and CDR2 (germline): MGHRA, YSYEKL. In DNA form, the CDR3 reads TGCGCCAGCAGCCAAGTGACGGGGGGCGAGGGAGAGACCCAGTACTTC. Amino acids: CASSQVTGGEGETQYF.

V is TRBV2 and J is TRBJ2-4; TRBD1 matches at 9 bases. Germline V gives CDR1 SNHLY, CDR2 FYNNEI. The junction had 1 base not matched to a gene; V was cut back by 1 base and J by 0 bases. This CDR3 has 16 amino acids. As DNA, the CDR3 is TGTGCCAGCAGTGAAGACAGGGGGCTAGCCAAAAACATTCAGTACTTC. This translates into CASSEDRGLAKNIQYF.

This chain links TRBV9 with TRBJ2-7, with 12 bases fitting TRBD2. With V trimmed by 3 bases and J by 7 bases, 14 bases remained unmatched. Germline V CDR1 and CDR2: SGDLS, YYNGEE. The CDR3 sequence is 17 residues long. This CDR3 reads CASSATQTSGRQGEQYF. The CDR3 bases are TGTGCCAGCAGCGCGACTCAGACTAGCGGGAGACAGGGGGAGCAGTACTTC. Full variable domain (missing parts from reference TRBV9 and TRBJ2-7): DSGVTQTPKHLITATGQRVTLRCSPRSGDLSVYWYQQSLDQGLQFLIQYYNGEERAKGNILERFSAQQFPDLHSELNLSSLELGDSALYFCASSATQTSGRQGEQYFGPGTRLTVT.

V usage is TRBV30 and J usage is TRBJ2-2; a weak D match, TRBD1 (6 bases). Germline assignment: CDR1 GTSNPN and CDR2 SVGIG (reference sequence). V gave up 1 base and J gave up 6 bases, with 15 bases separating them. The CDR3 runs to 15 residues. CDR3: CAWSAQGRRPGELFF. The CDR3 coding sequence is TGTGCCTGGAGTGCCCAGGGGAGACGTCCCGGGGAGCTGTTTTTT.

The chain has TRBV24-1 and TRBJ2-1; D is unclear. There are 15 residues in the CDR3. The germline V gene has CDR1 KGHDR and CDR2 SFDVKD. Trimming shortened V by 2 bases and J by 6 bases, and 13 bases separated the two germline ends. The CDR3 bases are TGTGCCACCAGTGATTCTTGGAGCTCGGCCAATGAGCAGTTCTTC. This gives the protein CATSDSWSSANEQFF.

The chain combines TRBV2 with TRBJ1-2; 11 bases are shared with TRBD1. CDR1 is SNHLY and CDR2 is FYNNEI in the germline V gene. The CDR3 totals 13 residues. V shed 5 bases, J shed 6 bases, and the junction held 2 bases outside the gene matches. CDR3 amino acids: CASSKGQGDGYTF. The CDR3 bases are TGTGCCAGCAGTAAGGGACAGGGGGATGGCTACACCTTC.